Presented here are 8 T cell receptor beta chains from one specimen sequenced in a study of control samples from healthy donors and cancer patients. Produced via immunoSEQ multiplex PCR; TCRdb's table is partial and in-frame only. The sample holds some 12,000 clones, approximately 94% seen once. What was sequenced was PBMCs. Receptor source: a man in his 70s with head and neck cancer.

This sequence joins TRBV10-1 and TRBJ2-1; tentative D call: TRBD2 (6 bases). In germline, CDR1 is WNHNN, CDR2 SYGVQD (reference sequence). Between the trimmed V and J ends, which lost 4 bases and 7 bases, there was a span of 11 bases. CDR3 length equals 13 residues. The CDR3 bases are TGCGCCAGCAGTGCTCCAGGAGGGAATGAGCAGTTCTTC. Protein sequence: CASSAPGGNEQFF.

The V and J genes are TRBV9 and TRBJ1-3; 7 bases map to TRBD1. V shed 0 bases, J shed 6 bases, and the junction held 6 bases outside the gene matches. Germline lookup yields CDR1 SGDLS and CDR2 YYNGEE. The CDR3 has 15 amino acids. CDR3 region: CASSVGGTVLNTIYF. In DNA, the CDR3 is TGTGCCAGCAGCGTAGGGGGGACAGTCCTAAACACCATATATTTT.

The V and J genes are TRBV19 and TRBJ2-3, with 10 bases fitting TRBD1. Per germline, CDR1 LNHDA and CDR2 SQIVND (reference sequence). CDR3 length: 13 amino acids. The ends lost 9 bases at V and 4 bases at J; junction bases unmatched: 4. DNA for the CDR3: TGTGCCAGCCGACAGGGGGCAGCAGATACGCAGTATTTT. Its protein product is CASRQGAADTQYF.

V and J are TRBV5-1 and TRBJ2-1, with TRBD2 matching over 10 bases. CDR1 is SGHRS, CDR2 YFSETQ, per germline. V gave up 0 bases and J gave up 6 bases; unmatched junction bases: 6. The CDR3 extends over 16 amino acids. The CDR3 reads CASSLASVAGGNEQFF. As DNA, the CDR3 is TGCGCCAGCAGCTTGGCCTCGGTAGCGGGGGGCAATGAGCAGTTCTTC.

The V gene is TRBV5-1, the J gene TRBJ1-3; D is unresolved. CDR1 and CDR2 from the germline V gene are SGHRS and YFSETQ. The CDR3 length is 14 residues. With 4 bases removed from V and 0 bases from J, the gap between germline ends came to 8 bases. CDR3 bases: TGCGCCAGCAGCCCGGGCTTCTCTGGAAACACCATATATTTT. It yields the protein CASSPGFSGNTIYF.

This sequence joins TRBV19 and TRBJ2-2; 8 bases map to TRBD1. The CDR3 consists of 14 residues. Germline V gene data show CDR1 as LNHDA and CDR2 as SQIVND (reference sequence). V lost 5 bases, J lost 6 bases, and 5 bases stayed unmatched. CDR3 sequence reads: CASSGQGLAGELFF. CDR3 coding DNA: TGTGCCAGTAGTGGACAGGGACTGGCCGGGGAGCTGTTTTTT.

There are a few counts of this clone. The V gene is TRBV19, the J gene TRBJ2-3; the D gene could be TRBD1 or TRBD2 (5 bases each). From germline, CDR1 is LNHDA and CDR2 SQIVND (reference sequence). The germline V and J ends were trimmed by 2 bases and 2 bases, with 14 bases remaining between them. The CDR3 runs to 16 residues. The CDR3 here is CASSIRLGTATDTQYF. CDR3 nucleotides: TGTGCCAGTAGTATACGGCTGGGGACCGCCACAGATACGCAGTATTTT.

The CDR3, as DNA: TGTGCCAGCAGTTCCGGGACAGGAATCAAGTACGAGCAGTACTTC. Protein sequence: CASSSGTGIKYEQYF. The rearrangement links TRBV28 to TRBJ2-7; 8 bases align to TRBD1. This CDR3 is built from 15 residues. After removal of 4 bases from V and 4 bases from J, the junction contained 9 bases not matched to a gene. Germline V gene data show CDR1 as MDHEN and CDR2 as SYDVKM. The full variable domain, with the rest looked up from reference TRBV28 and TRBJ2-7, is DVKVTQSSRYLVKRTGEKVFLECVQDMDHENMFWYRQDPGLGLRLIYFSYDVKMKEKGDIPEGYSVSREKKERFSLILESASTNQTSMYLCASSSGTGIKYEQYFGPGTRLTVT.